This T cell receptor beta chain was profiled in a study of tumor-infiltrating lymphocytes in primary liver carcinoma. Findings and limits, study-wide: Compared with tumor region pairs, tumor-adjacent and tumor-blood pairs overlapped less. Present in all five tumor regions were only about 7-25% of the top clones.

Unsorted bulk tissue, about 19-32 mg of it, served as the source for co-extraction of RNA and DNA. Patients in the cohort were treatment-naive and living with chronic HBV infection. Tumor samples all exceeded 90% viable tumor cells. cDNA specific to TCR beta was made from 500 ng of total RNA, with a constant-region primer employed for priming. A slightly modified ARM-PCR protocol with three nested multiplex PCR rounds produced these TCR beta libraries. For approximately 9 cycles apiece, the opening two PCR rounds ran with TRBV1-TRBV30 forward primers and a C-beta reverse primer. Each CDR3 protein gets one entry after TCRdb re-called the multiplex PCR reads with MiXCR. The table lists about 100,000 distinct CDR3 sequences, around two thirds of them singletons. Details on this clonotype: What it recognizes is unknown. Compared with germline, one end of the junction differs, possibly owing to a read error.

The CDR3 sequence is 15 residues long. Germline V gene sequence: CDR1 SGHAT, CDR2 FQNNGV. The origin of this receptor is a woman in her sixties with primary liver carcinoma and hepatitis B virus infection. The specimen was liver tumor tissue from sampling region 2. The subset: tumor region T2, inferior pole. The rearrangement joins TRBV11-2 to TRBJ2-7; 8 nucleotides align to TRBD2. The CDR3 region is CASILGAGGGYEQYF. CDR3 nucleotide sequence: TGTGCCAGCATCTTAGGTGCGGGAGGTGGGTACGAACAGTACTTC.